The 21 T cell receptor beta chains below all came from one sample that was sequenced in a study of shared clonotypes between healthy human individuals. Some clones are missing from TCRdb's copy, which holds only in-frame ones; the method was immunoSEQ multiplex PCR. The top ten hold approximately 1.1% of the sample, which has about 1.5 million clones, over 95% seen once. The sequencing input was naive CD4+ T cells sorted from blood. This sample's subset: CD45RA+ positively selected. These receptors came from a man aged 25-45 years in good health.

The V and J genes are TRBV28 and TRBJ2-3, with D perhaps TRBD2 (6 bases). Germline loops: CDR1 MDHEN, CDR2 SYDVKM. V dropped 8 bases and J dropped 0 bases, with 15 bases sitting between them. The CDR3 contains 15 residues. The CDR3 sequence is CASQQTSSSTDTQYF. The CDR3 DNA follows: TGTGCCAGCCAACAGACTAGTTCTAGCACAGATACGCAGTATTTT.

This chain joins TRBV7-9 and TRBJ2-5; D perhaps matches TRBD1 (6 bases). Trimming shortened V by 5 bases and J by 5 bases, and 15 bases separated the two germline ends. Germline CDR1 reads SEHNR; CDR2 reads FQNEAQ (reference sequence). The CDR3 is 14 amino acids. The CDR3 bases are TGTGCCAGCAGCCAGGGGCTCCTTCTTGAGACCCAGTACTTC. Translation: CASSQGLLLETQYF.

The chain employs TRBV19 and TRBJ1-2, with 8 bases aligning to TRBD1. The ends lost 6 bases at V and 8 bases at J; junction bases unmatched: 5. Germline-derived CDR1 and CDR2 are LNHDA and SQIVND (reference sequence). This CDR3 spans 12 amino acids. The CDR3 protein is CASSPDRGGYTF. CDR3 DNA sequence: TGTGCCAGTAGCCCTGACAGGGGCGGCTACACCTTC.

This clone was counted a single time. The V gene is TRBV9, the J gene TRBJ1-2, with TRBD1 matching over 8 bases. Germline V gene lookup returns CDR1 SGDLS and CDR2 YYNGEE. Trimming removed 4 bases from V and 3 bases from J; junction bases left unmatched: 5. The CDR3 is 14 amino acids. CDR3 bases: TGTGCCAGCAGCCATAGGGGACAGGACTATGGCTACACCTTC. Its translation is CASSHRGQDYGYTF. Together with reference TRBV9 and TRBJ1-2, the CDR3 gives the full variable domain: DSGVTQTPKHLITATGQRVTLRCSPRSGDLSVYWYQQSLDQGLQFLIQYYNGEERAKGNILERFSAQQFPDLHSELNLSSLELGDSALYFCASSHRGQDYGYTFGSGTRLTVV.

This chain connects TRBV20-1 to TRBJ2-7; D could derive from TRBD1 or TRBD2 (5 bases each). V shed 6 bases and J shed 6 bases, with 12 bases lying between them. The CDR3 contains 11 residues. Germline lookup yields CDR1 DFQATT and CDR2 SNEGSKA (reference sequence). The CDR3 DNA sequence: TGCAGTGCCTGGACGGGGCGCGAGCAGTACTTC. Protein product: CSAWTGREQYF.

Only one count was recorded for this clone. CDR3 bases: TGTGCCAGTAGTATTTTTTTGGGGCAGGACGGGAATCAGCCCCAGCATTTT. Translating it yields CASSIFLGQDGNQPQHF. J is TRBJ1-5 and V is TRBV19, with a possible D match to TRBD1 (5 bases). The V gene's germline CDR1 is LNHDA and CDR2 SQIVND (reference sequence). This CDR3 is 17 amino acids long. The V end lost 3 bases, the J end lost 4 bases, and 19 bases lay between the germline ends.

Only one count was recorded for this clone. This rearrangement joins TRBV6-1 to TRBJ2-7; 7 bases fit TRBD1. The CDR3 is 14 amino acids. Germline-derived CDR1 and CDR2 are MNHNS and SASEGT. The trim removed 6 bases at V and 5 bases at J, leaving 10 bases unmatched. CDR3 nucleotides: TGTGCCAGCAGCCTCCCACAGGGGACCAACGAGCAGTACTTC. It yields the protein CASSLPQGTNEQYF.

The rearrangement uses TRBV2 and TRBJ2-1, with D maybe TRBD1 (6 bases). Germline CDR1 SNHLY, CDR2 FYNNEI. CDR3 size: 14 residues. V lost 1 base, J lost 8 bases, and 12 bases lay in between. Here the CDR3 reads CASSEGLRGYEQFF. The CDR3 bases are TGTGCCAGCAGTGAAGGTTTGAGGGGGTATGAGCAGTTCTTC.

A word on this clone: Other DNA sequences from this sample encode an identical CDR3 as well. The J gene is TRBJ2-3, the V gene TRBV20-1; D not resolved. V lost 6 bases and J 2 bases, leaving 3 bases between the germline ends. CDR3 length: 10 residues. Germline V gene data show CDR1 as DFQATT and CDR2 as SNEGSKA (reference sequence). Here the CDR3 DNA reads TGCAGTGCATACACAGATACGCAGTATTTT. Translation gives CSAYTDTQYF.

The chain combines TRBV6-9 with TRBJ2-7; TRBD2 matches 13 bases. The CDR3 has 14 residues. V trimming: 4 bases; J trimming: 4 bases; junction bases outside the gene matches: 1. Germline V gene data show CDR1 as MNHGY and CDR2 as SVAAGI. The CDR3, as DNA: TGTGCCAGCAGTTCGGGACTAGCGGGGTACGAGCAGTACTTC. Encoded protein: CASSSGLAGYEQYF.

The rearrangement joins TRBV27 to TRBJ2-1; a possible D gene is TRBD2 (5 bases). Trimming cost V 7 bases and J 7 bases, with 23 bases left between them. This CDR3 comprises 16 residues. Germline V gives CDR1 MNHEY, CDR2 SMNVEV (reference sequence). DNA for the CDR3: TGTGCCAGCACCCCCTCATCTCAGCGGAAGGATAATGAGCAGTTCTTC. Its translation is CASTPSSQRKDNEQFF.

J is TRBJ1-2 and V is TRBV5-4, with TRBD1 as a possible D gene (5 bases). The CDR3 is 13 residues long. V shed 4 bases and J shed 6 bases, with 13 bases lying between them. Germline V lookup: CDR1 SGHNT, CDR2 YYREEE (reference sequence). CDR3 residues: CASSLQVPHGYTF. The CDR3 DNA follows: TGTGCCAGCAGCCTACAGGTTCCGCATGGCTACACCTTC.

On this clone: At the DNA level, this CDR3 is encoded by other sequences in the same sample as well. The chain employs TRBV5-1 and TRBJ1-1; D not certain. V was pared by 4 bases and J by 0 bases, with 10 bases between. Germline lookup yields CDR1 SGHRS and CDR2 YFSETQ. The CDR3 has 14 residues. The CDR3 sequence is CASSSGTLNTEAFF. The CDR3 nucleotides read TGCGCCAGCAGCAGTGGCACATTGAACACTGAAGCTTTCTTT.

The chain couples TRBV2 to TRBJ2-1; 10 bases fit TRBD1. Germline V gene lookup returns CDR1 SNHLY and CDR2 FYNNEI. The V and J ends lost 3 bases and 4 bases, in that order; junction bases with no gene match: 15. The CDR3 is 19 amino acids. The CDR3 nucleotides are TGTGCCAGCAGTGACCGGCCGGGGACAGGGGTATATCCTTACAATGAGCAGTTCTTC. It yields the protein CASSDRPGTGVYPYNEQFF. The full variable domain, with the rest looked up from reference TRBV2 and TRBJ2-1, is EPEVTQTPSHQVTQMGQEVILRCVPISNHLYFYWYRQILGQKVEFLVSFYNNEISEKSEIFDDQFSVERPDGSNFTLKIRSTKLEDSAMYFCASSDRPGTGVYPYNEQFFGPGTRLTVL.

J is TRBJ1-2 and V is TRBV19; D ambiguous. Trimming left V 11 bases short and J 7 bases short, with 20 bases between. Germline CDR1 and CDR2: LNHDA and SQIVND (reference sequence). The CDR3 totals 13 residues. CDR3 amino acids: CAVSRGALIGYTF. Here the CDR3 DNA reads TGTGCCGTCTCGAGAGGAGCTCTTATTGGCTACACCTTC. The full variable domain, with the rest looked up from reference TRBV19 and TRBJ1-2, is DGGITQSPKYLFRKEGQNVTLSCEQNLNHDAMYWYRQDPGQGLRLIYYSQIVNDFQKGDIAEGYSVSREKKESFPLTVTSAQKNPTAFYLCAVSRGALIGYTFGSGTRLTVV.

The chain is built from TRBV7-5 and TRBJ2-7. TRBV7-5 is a pseudogene locus. The CDR3 contains 19 residues. CDR3 in amino acids: CARNEDRVSSGRFMYEQYF. CDR3 nucleotide sequence: TGTGCCAGAAACGAGGACAGGGTTTCGAGCGGGAGATTCATGTACGAGCAGTACTTC.

This chain connects TRBV29-1 to TRBJ2-3; 8 bases fit TRBD1. CDR1 is SQVTM, CDR2 ANQGSEA, per germline. V was pared by 4 bases and J by 2 bases, with 2 bases of the junction left unmatched. The CDR3 length is 13 residues. The CDR3 loop is CSVGQGFTDTQYF. CDR3 DNA: TGCAGCGTTGGACAGGGGTTCACAGATACGCAGTATTTT.

The CDR3 region is CSASGASGISPQQFF. The CDR3 bases are TGCAGCGCCTCGGGGGCTAGCGGTATTTCCCCCCAGCAGTTCTTC. J is TRBJ2-1 and V is TRBV29-1; maybe TRBD2 (7 bases). CDR1 is SQVTM and CDR2 is ANQGSEA in the germline V gene. Trimming left V 7 bases short and J 11 bases short, with 27 bases between. This CDR3 region has 15 residues.

The chain combines TRBV28 with TRBJ2-5; D may be TRBD2 (6 bases). This CDR3 region has 13 residues. CDR1 MDHEN and CDR2 SYDVKM come from the germline V gene. V was trimmed by 4 bases and J by 1 base, leaving 7 bases between them. This chain's CDR3 is CASSSTSQETQYF. In DNA, the CDR3 is TGTGCCAGCAGTTCGACTAGCCAAGAGACCCAGTACTTC.

The V call is TRBV6-5, the J call TRBJ2-1; TRBD2 aligns across 7 bases. CDR1 MNHEY and CDR2 SVGAGI come from the germline V gene. CDR3 size: 13 residues. Trimming at V came to 7 bases and at J to 7 bases, leaving 7 bases not matched to a gene. CDR3 protein: CASMGGRRNEQFF. CDR3 DNA: TGTGCCAGCATGGGCGGGAGACGGAATGAGCAGTTCTTC.

The chain couples TRBV18 to TRBJ2-7, with TRBD2 as a possible D gene (6 bases). Trimming left V 1 base short and J 6 bases short, with 19 bases between. Per the germline V gene, CDR1 is KGHSH and CDR2 is LQKENI. This CDR3 spans 16 amino acids. The CDR3 DNA sequence: TGTGCCAGCTCACCACTCAGTAGCGGCGGCCCGGGCGAGCAGTACTTC. It is translated as CASSPLSSGGPGEQYF.